The source of this T cell receptor (beta chain) is a study of T-cell memory formation after mild COVID-19. For the study at large: Each donor largely had its own TCR clusters.

General study results and limits: Most CD4+ clones that shrank were in CM and EM, while CD8+ ones turned up in EMRA.

The germline V gene encodes CDR1 SGHRS and CDR2 YFSETQ. V gave up 4 bases and J gave up 0 bases; unmatched junction bases: 4. The CDR3 totals 16 residues. In TCRdb, the 5' RACE reads were re-called with MiXCR into one record per CDR3 protein. The sample contains 200,000 to 250,000 distinct CDR3 sequences, about 9.2% of which appear only once. This clonotype showed up just a few times. Its target is not known. V and J are TRBV5-1 and TRBJ1-6; 7 bases map to TRBD1. Sequenced input: PBMCs or a T cell subset sorted from them (not recorded which). This receptor was identified in a man younger than 30 who had mild COVID-19 (a few samples of this study predate the infection). Cell type and time point are not known. The CDR3 reads CASSRSGGSYNSPLHF. In DNA form, the CDR3 reads TGCGCCAGCAGCAGATCAGGGGGCTCCTATAATTCACCCCTCCACTTT. The whole variable domain, remainder taken from reference TRBV5-1 and TRBJ1-6, is KAGVTQTPRYLIKTRGQQVTLSCSPISGHRSVSWYQQTPGQGLQFLFEYFSETQRNKGNFPGRFSGRQFSNSRSEMNVSTLELGDSALYLCASSRSGGSYNSPLHFGNGTRLTVT.